The 5 T cell receptor beta chains reported below all come from one sample, sequenced in a study of T cell responses to AZD1222 COVID-19 vaccine. Generated by immunoSEQ multiplex PCR, the TCRdb table keeps only in-frame clones and is missing some. This sample has about 160,000 clones, with about 91% found just once. Sample: peripheral blood, taken on day 0 of MenACWY control vaccination. The receptors come from an adult in good health.

The sample holds one count of this clone. The chain employs TRBV5-1 and TRBJ2-3; tentatively, D is TRBD2 (5 bases). From germline, CDR1 is SGHRS and CDR2 YFSETQ. Trimming removed 4 bases at V and 1 base at J, with 13 bases between. CDR3 size: 15 residues. This CDR3 is CASSLESGGTDTQYF. In DNA form, the CDR3 reads TGCGCCAGCAGCCTGGAGAGCGGAGGCACAGATACGCAGTATTTT.

The genes are TRBV5-1 and TRBJ1-6; 7 positions agree with TRBD1. Trimming took 4 bases from V and 8 from J; bases not matched to a gene: 6. CDR1 is SGHRS, CDR2 YFSETQ, per germline. The CDR3 runs 14 residues. The CDR3 sequence: CASSGPTGDSPLHF. Written as DNA, the CDR3 is TGCGCCAGCAGCGGGCCCACAGGGGATTCACCCCTCCACTTT.

The chain uses TRBV28 and TRBJ1-6; TRBD1 might be the D (5 bases). The germline V and J ends were trimmed by 5 bases and 2 bases, with 13 bases remaining between them. The length of the CDR3 is 16 residues. From germline, CDR1 is MDHEN and CDR2 SYDVKM. The CDR3 region has the DNA TGTGCCAGCAGTCCCACGACAGCCACCTATAATTCACCCCTCCACTTT. Encoded protein: CASSPTTATYNSPLHF.

CDR3 protein: CASSDRVDSPLHF. In DNA form, the CDR3 reads TGTGCCAGCAGCGACAGGGTAGATTCACCCCTCCACTTT. J is TRBJ1-6 and V is TRBV2; 7 nucleotides match TRBD1. The germline V gene has CDR1 SNHLY and CDR2 FYNNEI. The CDR3 sequence is 13 residues long. J gave up 8 bases and V 6 bases, and 4 bases lay outside the gene matches. Full variable domain (rest looked up from reference TRBV2 and TRBJ1-6): EPEVTQTPSHQVTQMGQEVILRCVPISNHLYFYWYRQILGQKVEFLVSFYNNEISEKSEIFDDQFSVERPDGSNFTLKIRSTKLEDSAMYFCASSDRVDSPLHFGNGTRLTVT.

V gene TRBV9 combines with J gene TRBJ1-3; no clear D. The CDR3 length is 17 residues. Germline V gene data show CDR1 as SGDLS and CDR2 as YYNGEE. The germline V and J ends were trimmed by 0 bases and 0 bases, with 13 bases remaining between them. CDR3 nucleotides: TGTGCCAGCAGCGTAGCAGCTCGCGGACGCTCTGGAAACACCATATATTTT. This encodes CASSVAARGRSGNTIYF.